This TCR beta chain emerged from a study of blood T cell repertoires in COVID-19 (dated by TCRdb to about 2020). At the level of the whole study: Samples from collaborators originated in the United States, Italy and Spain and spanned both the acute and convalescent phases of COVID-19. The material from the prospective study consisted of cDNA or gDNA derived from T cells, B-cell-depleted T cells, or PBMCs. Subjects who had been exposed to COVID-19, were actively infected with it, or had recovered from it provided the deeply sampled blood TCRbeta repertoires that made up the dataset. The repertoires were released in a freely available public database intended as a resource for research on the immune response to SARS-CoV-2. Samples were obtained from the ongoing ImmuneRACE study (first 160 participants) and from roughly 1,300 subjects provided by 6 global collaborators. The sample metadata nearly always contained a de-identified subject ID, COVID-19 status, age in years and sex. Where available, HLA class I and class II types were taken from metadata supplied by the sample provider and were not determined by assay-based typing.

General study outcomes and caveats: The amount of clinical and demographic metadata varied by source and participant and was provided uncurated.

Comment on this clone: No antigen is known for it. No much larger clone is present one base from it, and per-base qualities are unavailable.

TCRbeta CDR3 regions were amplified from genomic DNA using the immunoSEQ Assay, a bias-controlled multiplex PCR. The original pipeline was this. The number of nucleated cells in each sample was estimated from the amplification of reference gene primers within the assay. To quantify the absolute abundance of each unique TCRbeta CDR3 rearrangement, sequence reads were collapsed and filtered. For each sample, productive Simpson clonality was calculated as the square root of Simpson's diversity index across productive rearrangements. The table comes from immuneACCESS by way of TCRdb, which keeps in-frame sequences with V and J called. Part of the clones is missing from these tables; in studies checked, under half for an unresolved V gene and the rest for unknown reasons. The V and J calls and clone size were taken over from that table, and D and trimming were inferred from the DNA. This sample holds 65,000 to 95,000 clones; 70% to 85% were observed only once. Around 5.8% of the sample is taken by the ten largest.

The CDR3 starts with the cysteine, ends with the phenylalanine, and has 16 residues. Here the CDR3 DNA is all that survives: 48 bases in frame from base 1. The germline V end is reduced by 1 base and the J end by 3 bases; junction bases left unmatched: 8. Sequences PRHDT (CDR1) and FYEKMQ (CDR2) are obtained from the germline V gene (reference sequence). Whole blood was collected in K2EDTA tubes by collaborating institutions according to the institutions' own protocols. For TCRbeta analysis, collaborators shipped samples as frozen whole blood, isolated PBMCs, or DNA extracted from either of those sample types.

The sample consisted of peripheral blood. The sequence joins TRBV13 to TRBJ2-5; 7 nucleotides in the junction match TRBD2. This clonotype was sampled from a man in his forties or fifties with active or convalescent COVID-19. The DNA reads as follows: TGTGCCAGCAGCTTAGTGTCTGCAGGGAGGGAAGAGACCCAGTACTTC. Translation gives CASSLVSAGREETQYF.